Below, one TCR beta chain is given with its context. The target antigen is unknown. The data were taken from a study of PD-L1 blockade in urothelial cancer. Background on the study: Male sex and bladder-origin urothelial cancer were recorded for about 85% of the roughly 30 patients. There were a median of around 140,000 T cells in blood samples. Study-wide findings and caveats: It was durable-benefit patients whose tumor-associated blood clones expanded more at 3 weeks.

J lost 3 bases, V lost 0 bases, and 3 bases had no gene match. The CDR3 sequence is 16 residues long. Germline V gives CDR1 MNHNS, CDR2 SASEGT. As to time point: peripheral blood 6 weeks after treatment start. Urothelial carcinoma affected the patients, and it was locally advanced or metastatic. Profiling relied on immunoSEQ multiplex PCR, and the TCRdb table lists in-frame clones only, not all of them. The sample comprises over 100,000 clones, around 93% of which are singletons, and 3% to 4% rests with the top ten. This sequence originates from a man aged 60 to 69 with urothelial cancer. The chain employs TRBV6-1 and TRBJ2-2, with TRBD2 matching over 8 bases. Sequenced here: PBMCs, sampled around atezolizumab (anti-PD-L1) treatment. The CDR3 loop reads CASSEAVTSDTGELFF. CDR3 coding DNA: TGTGCCAGCAGTGAAGCGGTGACTAGCGACACCGGGGAGCTGTTTTTT.